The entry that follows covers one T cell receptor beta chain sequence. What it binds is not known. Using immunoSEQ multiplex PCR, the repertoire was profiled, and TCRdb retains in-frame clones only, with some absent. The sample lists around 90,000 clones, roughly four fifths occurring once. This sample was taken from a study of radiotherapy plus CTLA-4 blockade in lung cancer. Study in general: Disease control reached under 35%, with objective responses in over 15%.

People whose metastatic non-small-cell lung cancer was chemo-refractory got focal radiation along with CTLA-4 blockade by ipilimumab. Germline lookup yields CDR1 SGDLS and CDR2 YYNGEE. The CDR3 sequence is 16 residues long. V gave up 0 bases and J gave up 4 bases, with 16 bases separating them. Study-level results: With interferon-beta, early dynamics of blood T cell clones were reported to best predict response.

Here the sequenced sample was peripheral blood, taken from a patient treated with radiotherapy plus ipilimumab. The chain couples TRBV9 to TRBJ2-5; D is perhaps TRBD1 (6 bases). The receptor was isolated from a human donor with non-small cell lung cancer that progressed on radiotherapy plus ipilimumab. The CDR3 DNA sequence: TGTGCCAGCAGCGTAGGATCGGCAGGGGTGGGAGAGACCCAGTACTTC. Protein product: CASSVGSAGVGETQYF. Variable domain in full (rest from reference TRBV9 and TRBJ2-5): DSGVTQTPKHLITATGQRVTLRCSPRSGDLSVYWYQQSLDQGLQFLIQYYNGEERAKGNILERFSAQQFPDLHSELNLSSLELGDSALYFCASSVGSAGVGETQYFGPGTRLLVL.